Sequencing of this T cell receptor beta chain was carried out in a study of cytomegalovirus exposure and HLA in healthy donors. Study-wide context: Among the approximately 410 genotyped donors, just over 80% were placed in the Caucasian-associated ancestry cluster.

Primers: 60 Vbeta forward and 13 Jbeta reverse. Measured with immunoSEQ multiplex PCR; TCRdb has only the in-frame clones, and not every one. This sample has approximately 110,000 clones, with 79% found just once. General observations from the study: In terms of immune exposure information, only CMV serostatus was available. Further analysis was carried out later, and it showed several of the most significant clusters appearing linked to common viral pathogens. Earlier analysis yielded a pattern in which most TCR beta V segments were productive about 90% or about 30% of the time.

This CDR3 region has 17 residues. Trimming left V 5 bases short and J 1 base short, with 18 bases between. CDR1 is SEHNR, CDR2 FQNEAQ, per germline (reference sequence). This clone appeared a single time. Its matching antigen is unknown. Sequencing input: PBMCs. This rearrangement joins TRBV7-9 to TRBJ2-1; weak D call: TRBD1 (6 bases). The clonotype originates from a woman in her thirties or forties in good health and CMV-seronegative. In nucleotides, the CDR3 is TGTGCCAGCAGCCCCATGCCAGGGGCTTGGTCCTACAATGAGCAGTTCTTC. Its protein product is CASSPMPGAWSYNEQFF. Full variable domain (missing parts from reference TRBV7-9 and TRBJ2-1): DTGVSQNPRHKITKRGQNVTFRCDPISEHNRLYWYRQTLGQGPEFLTYFQNEAQLEKSRLLSDRFSAERPKGSFSTLEIQRTEQGDSAMYLCASSPMPGAWSYNEQFFGPGTRLTVL.